This record looks at one T cell receptor (beta chain) sequence and its context. Its target is unknown. This entry belongs to a study of cytomegalovirus exposure and HLA in healthy donors. Study results and limitations: According to a later analysis, TCR clusters from the first cohort tended to co-occur in the approximately 120 validation repertoires. Most TCRs appeared rarely, but some public TCRs recurred in many donors. A classifier reportedly called cytomegalovirus status with high sensitivity and specificity.

Clones were read by immunoSEQ multiplex PCR, and TCRdb kept only the in-frame ones, dropping some. The sample shows some 170,000 clones, more than 75% of them seen only once. The material sequenced was PBMCs. The clonotype was recovered from a woman aged 25-40 years in good health and CMV-seronegative.

The CDR3 coding sequence is TGCGCCAGCAGTTGCGGGGCTAGCAATCAGCCCCAGCATTTT. It is translated as CASSCGASNQPQHF. The genes are TRBV23-1 and TRBJ1-5; D may be TRBD1 (5 bases). TRBV23-1 is known as an ORF, though its function is uncertain. CDR3 length: 14 residues. Trimming removed 5 bases from V and 0 bases from J, with 8 bases in between.